These T cell receptor beta chains were read from a single sample in a study of blood T cell repertoires in COVID-19. Profiling relied on immunoSEQ multiplex PCR, and the TCRdb table lists in-frame clones only, not all of them. The table records a few hundred thousand clones, roughly 84% of them present only once. The sequencing sample was made of peripheral blood. All receptors derive from a woman between 35 and 50 years old who had recovered from COVID-19. Both conserved end residues are part of each CDR3. Fields, in order: J gene, clone size, V gene, D gene, CDR3 DNA, CDR3 protein. A D gene is named only where the DNA matches it firmly. Size values are once, few and many counts, or a class for expanded clones, and some rows have none.

TRBJ2-7	NA	TRBV5-1	NA	TGCGCCAGCAGCTTCCTCGGGACAAACGAGCAGTACTTC	CASSFLGTNEQYF
TRBJ1-5	NA	TRBV6-2/TRBV6-3	NA	TGTGCCAGCAGTTACACCAGACACAGCAATCAGCCCCAGCATTTT	CASSYTRHSNQPQHF
TRBJ1-2	NA	TRBV29-1	TRBD1	TGCAGCGTTGAGTATACAGGGGAGAACTATGGCTACACCTTC	CSVEYTGENYGYTF
TRBJ2-3	NA	TRBV4-3	TRBD2	TGCGCCAGCAGCCAGGATACTAGCGGGACCATCACAGATACGCAGTATTTT	CASSQDTSGTITDTQYF
TRBJ2-7	NA	TRBV27	NA	TGTGCCAGCAGTTTAATGTCTACCACGGGGTGGGAGCAGTACTTC	CASSLMSTTGWEQYF
TRBJ1-4	NA	TRBV29-1	TRBD1	TGCAGCGGGAGTCAGGGGGGTAATGAAAAACTGTTTTTT	CSGSQGGNEKLFF
TRBJ1-1	few	TRBV5-1	NA	TGCGCCAGCAGCCCTGGACAGACCCTGGGCACTGAAGCTTTCTTT	CASSPGQTLGTEAFF
TRBJ1-1	once	TRBV11-3	NA	TGTGCCAGCAGCTTACGAGTCCCGGGACACCAGACAGCTTTCTTT	CASSLRVPGHQTAFF
TRBJ1-5	NA	TRBV29-1	TRBD1	TGCAGCGTTGGACAGGGAGTAGGGCAGCCCCAGCATTTT	CSVGQGVGQPQHF
TRBJ1-6	NA	TRBV10-3	NA	TGTGCCATCAGTGCTCGACTGCCAGATTCACCCCTCCACTTT	CAISARLPDSPLHF
TRBJ2-5	NA	TRBV28	TRBD1	TGTGCCAGCAGTTGGGGACAGGGGTACCAAGAGACCCAGTACTTC	CASSWGQGYQETQYF
TRBJ2-5	NA	TRBV20-1	TRBD2	TGCAGTGCTAGTTCTCCCGGGACTAGCAACTCAGAGACCCAGTACTTC	CSASSPGTSNSETQYF
TRBJ1-1	few	TRBV27	NA	TGTGCCAGCAGTCTCCGACAGGACACGAGAATGAACACTGAAGCTTTCTTT	CASSLRQDTRMNTEAFF
TRBJ1-2	NA	TRBV5-8	NA	TGTGCCAGCAGCTTGGTTCAGGGTTGGGATGGCTACACCTTC	CASSLVQGWDGYTF
TRBJ1-5	NA	TRBV6-2/TRBV6-3	TRBD1	TGTGCCAGCAGTACTAACAGGGGGAGCAATCAGCCCCAGCATTTT	CASSTNRGSNQPQHF
TRBJ1-5	few	TRBV28	NA	TGTGCCAGCAGTTTAACGGGGGAAAATCAGCCCCAGCATTTT	CASSLTGENQPQHF
TRBJ2-5	NA	TRBV18	NA	TGTGCCAGCTCACCCGAGTTTGGGACCCAGTACTTC	CASSPEFGTQYF
TRBJ2-5	once	TRBV5-1	NA	TGCGCCAGCAGCCCCATGGGAGTCACCCAAGAGACCCAGTACTTC	CASSPMGVTQETQYF
TRBJ1-4	NA	TRBV6-5	TRBD1	TGTGCCAGCAATAGACAGGGGGAGTCTAATGAAAAACTGTTTTTT	CASNRQGESNEKLFF
TRBJ2-3	NA	TRBV6-5	NA	TGTGCCAGCAGTTACTCGAGAGGGTTAAATACGCAGTATTTT	CASSYSRGLNTQYF
TRBJ1-4	NA	TRBV18	TRBD1	TGTGCCAGCTCACCAGGAGGGACAGGGGGAAATGAAAAACTGTTTTTT	CASSPGGTGGNEKLFF
TRBJ1-1	NA	TRBV30	NA	TGTGCCTGGAGTATCGGGACACTGAACACTGAAGCTTTCTTT	CAWSIGTLNTEAFF
TRBJ2-5	NA	TRBV29-1	TRBD1	TGCAGCGTTGGACAGGGGCAAGAGACCCAGTACTTC	CSVGQGQETQYF
TRBJ1-2	NA	TRBV7-2	TRBD1	TGTGCCAGCAGCCTACAACAGGGGGTTGGCTACACCTTC	CASSLQQGVGYTF
TRBJ2-3	NA	TRBV24-1	TRBD2	TGTGCCACCAGTGATTCATCTAGCGGAGATACGCAGTATTTT	CATSDSSSGDTQYF
TRBJ1-2	NA	TRBV3-1/TRBV3-2	NA	TGTGCCAGCAGCCAAGGACAGACATATGGCTACACCTTC	CASSQGQTYGYTF
TRBJ1-2	NA	TRBV20-1	NA	TGCAGGGTGGCGGATCATGGCTACACCTTC	CRVADHGYTF
TRBJ2-2	NA	TRBV10-1	NA	TGCGCCAGCAGTGAGAGAGTCGGGGAGCTGTTTTTT	CASSERVGELFF